This T cell receptor (beta chain) was sequenced in a study of technical replicates of blood from a handful of donors. V lost 8 bases, J lost 3 bases, and 23 bases lay in between. The germline V gene has CDR1 MDHEN and CDR2 SYDVKM. There are 16 residues in the CDR3. Clones were sequenced by immunoSEQ multiplex PCR, and TCRdb holds only the in-frame ones, with some missing. Of 100,000 or so clones in the sample, 90% to 97% were seen once. The chain links TRBV28 to TRBJ2-7; the D gene is possibly TRBD1 (5 bases). This sequence was found in a human donor in good health. The sample comprised T cells isolated from PBMCs. For the CDR3, the DNA is TGTGCCAGCGGCCTTGCTAGGGGCGTTAGGTTCTACGAGCAGTACTTC. Its protein product is CASGLARGVRFYEQYF. The complete variable domain, with remaining parts taken from reference TRBV28 and TRBJ2-7, reads DVKVTQSSRYLVKRTGEKVFLECVQDMDHENMFWYRQDPGLGLRLIYFSYDVKMKEKGDIPEGYSVSREKKERFSLILESASTNQTSMYLCASGLARGVRFYEQYFGPGTRLTVT.